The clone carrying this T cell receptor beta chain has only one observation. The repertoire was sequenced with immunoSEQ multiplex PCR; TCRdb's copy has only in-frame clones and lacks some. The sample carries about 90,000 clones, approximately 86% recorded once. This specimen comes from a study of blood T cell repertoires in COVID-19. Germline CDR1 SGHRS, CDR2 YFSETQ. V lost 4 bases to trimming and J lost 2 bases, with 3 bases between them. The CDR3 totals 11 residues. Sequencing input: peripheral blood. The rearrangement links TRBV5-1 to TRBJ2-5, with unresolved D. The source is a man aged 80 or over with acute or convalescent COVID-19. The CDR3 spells CASSLQETQYF. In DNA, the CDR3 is TGCGCCAGCAGCCTTCAAGAGACCCAGTACTTC.